The clone carrying this T cell receptor beta chain turned up a few times. Its target is not known. This specimen comes from a study of cytomegalovirus exposure and HLA in healthy donors. TCRdb's table, derived via immunoSEQ multiplex PCR, lists solely in-frame clones and lacks some. The sample has 150,000 to 250,000 clones, 80% to 85% seen once. Germline V gene lookup returns CDR1 SNHLY and CDR2 FYNNEI. This CDR3 contains 15 residues. V shed 3 bases and J 5 bases; nucleotides not matched to a gene: 6. Broader study findings: First-cohort TCR clusters tended to co-occur in the roughly 130 validation repertoires, a later analysis found. CMV antigen specificity of three CMV-associated chains was confirmed in vitro. The authors enumerated 150 to 200 TCR beta chains as linked to cytomegalovirus. Most TCR sequences were uncommon, yet certain public TCRs appeared in many donors.

This clonotype originated in a woman between 25 and 40 years old in good health and CMV-seronegative. The chain couples TRBV2 to TRBJ1-5; 8 bases line up with TRBD1. The sample was PBMCs. DNA for the CDR3: TGTGCCAGCAGTGATTACAGGGGGATCTATCAGCCCCAGCATTTT. Translated, it gives CASSDYRGIYQPQHF.